This T cell receptor (beta chain) originates from a study of blood T cell repertoires in COVID-19. Study in general: Spain, Italy and the United States supplied samples that represented acute and convalescent COVID-19. Sample material is recorded as cDNA or gDNA derived from T cells, B-cell-depleted T cells, or PBMCs.

V lost 6 bases to trimming and J lost 0 bases, with 12 bases between them. Germline V gene sequence: CDR1 LGHNT, CDR2 FRNRAP. The CDR3 runs 15 residues. Only a few counts were recorded for this clone. Authors' data handling: Estimated nucleated cell counts came from reference gene primer amplification. TCRdb's table, derived via immunoSEQ multiplex PCR, lists solely in-frame clones and lacks some. That table supplies the V and J calls and clone size; D and trimming were determined from the DNA. The repertoire holds about 130,000 clones, with more than 75% as singletons. What was sequenced was peripheral blood. This sequence originates from a human donor in a cohort sampled during active COVID-19. V gene TRBV12-5 combines with J gene TRBJ2-1, with D perhaps matching TRBD2 (5 bases). The CDR3 region is CASGAGLSSYNEQFF. The CDR3 DNA reads TGTGCTAGTGGCGCCGGACTTAGCTCCTACAATGAGCAGTTCTTC. Using reference TRBV12-5 and TRBJ2-1 for the parts outside the CDR3, the full variable domain is DARVTQTPRHKVTEMGQEVTMRCQPILGHNTVFWYRQTMMQGLELLAYFRNRAPLDDSGMPKDRFSAEMPDATLATLKIQPSEPRDSAVYFCASGAGLSSYNEQFFGPGTRLTVL.